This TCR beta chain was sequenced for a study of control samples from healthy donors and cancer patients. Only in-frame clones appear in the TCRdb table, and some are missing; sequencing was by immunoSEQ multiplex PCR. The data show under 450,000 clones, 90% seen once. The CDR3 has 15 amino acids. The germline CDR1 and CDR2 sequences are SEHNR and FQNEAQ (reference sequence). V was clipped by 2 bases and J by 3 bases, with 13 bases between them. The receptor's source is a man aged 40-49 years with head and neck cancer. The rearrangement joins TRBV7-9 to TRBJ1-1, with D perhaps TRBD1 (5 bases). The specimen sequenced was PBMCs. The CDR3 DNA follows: TGTGCCAGCAGCTTAAGTGGGCGGGGCTACACTGAAGCTTTCTTT. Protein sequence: CASSLSGRGYTEAFF.